The 25 T cell receptor beta chains below come from one sample, sequenced in a study of long-term antiretroviral therapy in people with HIV. Version v3.0 of the immunoSEQ assay was performed at survey level. TCRdb's copy holds only in-frame clones and misses some; the assay was immunoSEQ multiplex PCR. The sample lists about 19,000 clones, roughly 72% occurring once. The specimen was unsorted PBMCs, collected 2.2 years after starting antiretroviral therapy. All receptors derive from a man in his forties or fifties with HIV.

The gene calls are TRBV5-1 and TRBJ1-4; D is undetermined. V was clipped by 0 bases and J by 8 bases, with 11 bases between them. The CDR3 contains 14 residues. Germline assignment: CDR1 SGHRS and CDR2 YFSETQ. Written as DNA, the CDR3 is TGCGCCAGCAGCTTGGATCCTGGGAGCGAAAAACTGTTTTTT. Protein sequence: CASSLDPGSEKLFF.

This clone was observed a few times. This chain links TRBV6-6 with TRBJ1-5, with no clear D. The CDR3 sequence is 14 residues long. Trimming cost V 2 bases and J 3 bases, with 8 bases left between them. In germline, CDR1 is MNHNY, CDR2 SVGAGI (reference sequence). CDR3 sequence: CASSYVGTNQPQHF. CDR3 coding DNA: TGTGCCAGCAGTTACGTGGGTACCAATCAGCCCCAGCATTTT.

The chain employs TRBV7-2 and TRBJ2-7, with D perhaps matching TRBD2 (6 bases). There are 15 residues in the CDR3. V was shortened by 5 bases and J by 0 bases, with 14 bases between the two germline ends. CDR1 is SGHTA, CDR2 FQGNSA, per germline. CDR3 residues: CASSRRRGSSYEQYF. In nucleotides, the CDR3 is TGTGCCAGCAGCCGTCGACGGGGGAGCTCCTACGAGCAGTACTTC.

This chain links TRBV9 with TRBJ1-1; TRBD1 might be the D (6 bases). The V end lost 3 bases, the J end lost 1 base, and 10 bases lay between the germline ends. CDR1 SGDLS and CDR2 YYNGEE come from the germline V gene. This CDR3 comprises 14 residues. The DNA of the CDR3 is TGTGCCAGCAGCGATCTAGGGGGGAACACTGAAGCTTTCTTT. Translating it yields CASSDLGGNTEAFF.

This chain links TRBV30 with TRBJ2-1; 7 nucleotides agree with TRBD2. The germline CDR1 and CDR2 sequences are GTSNPN and SVGIG (reference sequence). The CDR3 sequence is 13 residues long. The CDR3: CVLAESSYNEQFF. The CDR3 region has the DNA TGTGTCCTAGCGGAGTCCTCCTACAATGAGCAGTTCTTC.

The gene calls are TRBV5-4 and TRBJ2-5, with 8 bases that match TRBD2. The length of the CDR3 is 15 residues. Germline V gene lookup returns CDR1 SGHNT and CDR2 YYREEE (reference sequence). The V and J ends lost 4 bases and 3 bases, in that order; junction bases with no gene match: 8. The CDR3, as DNA: TGTGCCAGCAGCCTCGGGGGGGCAGCGGAAGAGACCCAGTACTTC. It translates to CASSLGGAAEETQYF.

The chain couples TRBV5-1 to TRBJ1-1; D is uncertain. With 1 base removed from V and 2 bases from J, the gap between germline ends came to 9 bases. Germline V gene sequence: CDR1 SGHRS, CDR2 YFSETQ. CDR3 size: 14 residues. The CDR3 spells CASSLFGVNTEAFF. The CDR3 nucleotides read TGCGCCAGCAGCTTGTTTGGCGTTAACACTGAAGCTTTCTTT. The variable domain in full, with the rest retrieved from reference TRBV5-1 and TRBJ1-1, is KAGVTQTPRYLIKTRGQQVTLSCSPISGHRSVSWYQQTPGQGLQFLFEYFSETQRNKGNFPGRFSGRQFSNSRSEMNVSTLELGDSALYLCASSLFGVNTEAFFGQGTRLTVV.

V usage is TRBV18 and J usage is TRBJ1-2; no definite D call. The CDR3 runs to 12 residues. Per the germline V gene, CDR1 is KGHSH and CDR2 is LQKENI. Trimming left V 1 base short and J 8 bases short, with 8 bases between. The CDR3 DNA is TGTGCCAGCTCACCACGGCGAGGCGGCTACACCTTC. Its translation is CASSPRRGGYTF.

This rearrangement joins TRBV6-1 to TRBJ1-1, with 7 bases identical to TRBD1. V trimming: 6 bases; J trimming: 0 bases; junction bases outside the gene matches: 7. The CDR3 contains 15 residues. From germline, CDR1 is MNHNS and CDR2 SASEGT. In DNA form, the CDR3 reads TGTGCCAGCAGGATACAGGGGACCATGAACACTGAAGCTTTCTTT. As protein: CASRIQGTMNTEAFF.

This clone was counted once. The chain combines TRBV29-1 with TRBJ2-1; D is possibly TRBD1 or TRBD2 (5 bases each). The CDR3 has 14 amino acids. Germline-derived CDR1 and CDR2 are SQVTM and ANQGSEA. Trimming left V 5 bases short and J 8 bases short, with 19 bases between. The CDR3 DNA is TGCAGCGTTTTATCCGGGACCACTTTATATGAGCAGTTCTTC. The encoded protein is CSVLSGTTLYEQFF.

The chain has TRBV7-2 and TRBJ2-7, with D perhaps TRBD2 (5 bases). Per the germline V gene, CDR1 is SGHTA and CDR2 is FQGNSA. The CDR3 length is 13 residues. Trimming took off 5 bases at V and 6 bases at J, with 14 bases between the two ends. DNA for the CDR3: TGTGCCAGCAGCGCCCGTGGAGGCCTCGAGCAGTACTTC. This encodes CASSARGGLEQYF.

V usage is TRBV4-3 and J usage is TRBJ2-2; no clear D gene. This CDR3 has 17 amino acids. V lost 1 base to trimming and J lost 3 bases, with 15 bases between them. In germline, CDR1 is LGHNA, CDR2 YSLEER. The chain's CDR3 is CASSQGAGGADTGELFF. The CDR3 region has the DNA TGCGCCAGCAGCCAAGGGGCAGGTGGCGCGGACACCGGGGAGCTGTTTTTT.

This clone has just one count. The chain employs TRBV28 and TRBJ1-2; 7 nucleotides agree with TRBD1. Germline V gives CDR1 MDHEN, CDR2 SYDVKM. The junction had 4 bases not matched to a gene; V was cut back by 5 bases and J by 7 bases. The CDR3 consists of 12 residues. CDR3 loop: CASSLQGSGYTF. CDR3 in DNA: TGTGCCAGCAGTCTACAGGGGAGTGGCTACACCTTC.

The CDR3 coding sequence is TGTGCCAGCAGCTTAGGTTGGGAAGAGACCCAGTACTTC. This translates into CASSLGWEETQYF. The V call is TRBV7-9, the J call TRBJ2-5; D remains ambiguous. Germline V lookup: CDR1 SEHNR, CDR2 FQNEAQ (reference sequence). This CDR3 has 13 amino acids. Trimming left V 1 base short and J 3 bases short, with 6 bases between.

CDR3 sequence: CAISEKGQAYEQYF. CDR3 coding DNA: TGTGCCATCAGTGAGAAGGGGCAGGCCTACGAGCAGTACTTC. V gene TRBV10-3 combines with J gene TRBJ2-7; possible D gene TRBD1, 5 bases. The CDR3 length is 14 residues. CDR1 and CDR2 (germline): ENHRY, SYGVKD. V was pared by 2 bases and J by 2 bases, with 10 bases between.

This clone was observed once. V gene TRBV7-6 combines with J gene TRBJ2-1, with TRBD2 matching 12 bases. This CDR3 is built from 15 residues. The V segment lost 5 bases and the J segment 3 bases; nucleotides outside the gene matches: 2. Germline-derived CDR1 and CDR2 are SGHVS and FNYEAQ. In DNA form, the CDR3 reads TGTGCCAGCAGCCCACTAGCGGGGGGCTACAATGAGCAGTTCTTC. Translating gives CASSPLAGGYNEQFF.

The V call is TRBV4-1, the J call TRBJ1-6; the match to TRBD1 covers 10 bases. Germline V gene lookup returns CDR1 MGHRA and CDR2 YSYEKL. The CDR3 sequence is 16 residues long. Trimming took 3 bases from V and 9 from J; bases not matched to a gene: 8. CDR3 loop: CASSHREGQGFSPLHF. Here the CDR3 DNA reads TGCGCCAGCAGCCACCGAGAGGGACAGGGGTTTTCACCCCTCCACTTT.

This clone was observed a few times. The chain couples TRBV28 to TRBJ2-7; D gene uncertain. The CDR3 runs 12 residues. The germline V gene encodes CDR1 MDHEN and CDR2 SYDVKM. V was trimmed by 3 bases and J by 4 bases, leaving 7 bases between them. CDR3 protein: CASSFRPYEQYF. CDR3 nucleotides: TGTGCCAGCAGTTTCCGGCCTTACGAGCAGTACTTC.

The rearrangement links TRBV7-8 to TRBJ1-1, with D maybe TRBD1 (6 bases). The V gene's germline CDR1 is SGHVS and CDR2 FQNEAQ. This CDR3 has 16 amino acids. V lost 4 bases, J lost 0 bases, and 15 bases lay in between. This CDR3 reads CASSSSTGRMNTEAFF. In nucleotides, the CDR3 is TGTGCCAGCAGCTCCTCGACAGGCCGCATGAACACTGAAGCTTTCTTT.

The chain joins TRBV28 to TRBJ2-7; the D call may be TRBD1 or TRBD2 (5 bases each). Per germline, CDR1 MDHEN and CDR2 SYDVKM. The CDR3 has 14 amino acids. V was cut by 8 bases and J by 2 bases, with 16 bases left in between. This CDR3 is CASFSIGTPYEQYF. Written as DNA, the CDR3 is TGTGCCAGCTTCTCTATCGGGACCCCCTACGAGCAGTACTTC.

Comment on this clone: A read error may produce the germline difference seen at one junction end. The chain couples TRBV9 to TRBJ2-7, with D perhaps TRBD1 (6 bases). Germline CDR1 is SGDLS and CDR2 is YYNGEE. This CDR3 is 11 amino acids long. The CDR3 sequence: CASSGAQGLNF. As DNA, the CDR3 is TGTGCCAGCAGCGGAGCGCAGGGGTTGAACTTC.

The CDR3 nucleotides read TGTGCCAGCAGCTTTCGACAGGGGGATGAGGAGACCCAGTACTTC. Translating gives CASSFRQGDEETQYF. The chain has TRBV7-9 and TRBJ2-5, with TRBD1 matching over 9 bases. Germline V gene lookup returns CDR1 SEHNR and CDR2 FQNEAQ (reference sequence). The CDR3 is 15 residues long. The junction had 7 bases not matched to a gene; V was cut back by 3 bases and J by 5 bases.

The chain employs TRBV6-5 and TRBJ1-3; TRBD1 is a possible D gene (6 bases). The CDR3 spans 16 residues. The V and J ends lost 0 bases and 4 bases respectively, with 13 bases between them. Germline V gene lookup returns CDR1 MNHEY and CDR2 SVGAGI. The CDR3 DNA sequence: TGTGCCAGCAGTTACTCCGGGACAAGGTCGGGAAACACCATATATTTT. Protein sequence: CASSYSGTRSGNTIYF.

The rearrangement joins TRBV9 to TRBJ1-2; no definite D call. The CDR3 contains 13 residues. V dropped 3 bases and J dropped 8 bases, with 14 bases sitting between them. Germline V gene data show CDR1 as SGDLS and CDR2 as YYNGEE. The CDR3 here is CASSALVRKGYTF. CDR3 coding DNA: TGTGCCAGCAGCGCCCTGGTCCGTAAAGGCTACACCTTC.

The chain recombines TRBV27 with TRBJ2-1, with 9 bases aligning to TRBD2. Unmatched junction bases numbered 10, after V lost 5 bases and J lost 2 bases. Germline CDR1 reads MNHEY; CDR2 reads SMNVEV (reference sequence). The CDR3 is made up of 17 amino acids. The CDR3 coding sequence is TGTGCCAGCAGTCCAACGGTAGCGGGAGCCACCTACAATGAGCAGTTCTTC. It specifies CASSPTVAGATYNEQFF.